The 21 T cell receptor beta chains reported below all come from one sample, sequenced in a study of response to subunit inactivated influenza vaccine. TCRdb re-analysed the RT-PCR reads in MiXCR, keeping a single row per CDR3 protein. There are 500,000 to 600,000 distinct CDR3 sequences in the sample; 15% to 20% occur only once, and less than 4% lies in the top ten. The material sequenced was CD4+ T cells sorted from PBMCs, taken roughly 24 months after vaccination. The origin of the receptors is a man aged 50 to 75 who received an inactivated influenza vaccine.

V gene TRBV7-8 combines with J gene TRBJ1-2; 8 bases line up with TRBD1. This CDR3 contains 14 residues. Germline CDR1 and CDR2: SGHVS and FQNEAQ. The V segment lost 3 bases and the J segment 2 bases; nucleotides outside the gene matches: 2. The CDR3 DNA follows: TGTGCCAGCAGCTTGGGACAGGAGAACTATGGCTACACCTTC. Translation gives CASSLGQENYGYTF.

There are a few counts of this clonotype. The V gene is TRBV20-1, the J gene TRBJ2-1; TRBD2 matches 10 bases. The CDR3 covers 15 residues. Per germline, CDR1 DFQATT and CDR2 SNEGSKA (reference sequence). V shed 0 bases and J 10 bases; nucleotides not matched to a gene: 9. The CDR3 is CSARDRLAGGTEQFF. In DNA form, the CDR3 reads TGCAGTGCTAGAGACCGACTAGCGGGCGGCACCGAGCAGTTCTTC.

The gene calls are TRBV20-1 and TRBJ2-1; TRBD1 agrees at 9 bases. V lost 6 bases to trimming and J lost 7 bases; unmatched junction nucleotides: 7. The germline gives CDR1 DFQATT, CDR2 SNEGSKA (reference sequence). The CDR3 consists of 13 residues. The CDR3 loop is CSAGTGIGNEQFF. The CDR3 DNA reads TGCAGTGCCGGGACAGGGATAGGGAATGAGCAGTTCTTC.

The chain employs TRBV28 and TRBJ2-1; 10 positions agree with TRBD2. The CDR3 loop spans 17 amino acids. Trimming cost V 7 bases and J 6 bases; bases outside gene matches: 15. From germline, CDR1 is MDHEN and CDR2 SYDVKM. For the CDR3, the DNA is TGTGCCAGCACTCTGCGTCAGAAACTAGCGGGGTTCAATGAGCAGTTCTTC. It is translated as CASTLRQKLAGFNEQFF.

CDR3 in DNA: TGTGCCAGCAGATATACCGGGACGAACTATGGCTACACCTTC. Its protein is CASRYTGTNYGYTF. The chain uses TRBV12-3 or TRBV12-4 and TRBJ1-2; possibly TRBD1 for D (5 bases). This CDR3 contains 14 residues. V dropped 6 bases and J dropped 2 bases, with 13 bases sitting between them.

In its sample, this clonotype was seen a few times. The chain couples TRBV20-1 to TRBJ2-1, with 8 bases identical to TRBD2. Trimming cost V 1 base and J 0 bases; bases outside gene matches: 8. The CDR3 contains 17 residues. Germline loops: CDR1 DFQATT, CDR2 SNEGSKA (reference sequence). CDR3 DNA: TGCAGTGCTAGAGGAGGAGCGGGGGCCAGCTCCTACAATGAGCAGTTCTTC. As protein: CSARGGAGASSYNEQFF.

This clonotype was seen a handful of times. The chain recombines TRBV6-2 or TRBV6-3 with TRBJ2-5, with D unclear. Trimming left V 0 bases short and J 1 base short, with 6 bases between. The germline CDR1 and CDR2 sequences are MNHEY and SVGEGT. CDR3 length: 14 residues. The CDR3 spells CASSYSRFQETQYF. CDR3 nucleotide sequence: TGTGCCAGCAGTTACTCTAGGTTCCAAGAGACCCAGTACTTC.

In its sample, this clonotype was seen many times. This chain uses TRBV6-1 with TRBJ2-1; TRBD1 might be the D (6 bases). The CDR3 consists of 16 residues. V was pared by 2 bases and J by 3 bases, with 14 bases between. Germline CDR1 and CDR2: MNHNS and SASEGT. This CDR3 is CASSEFVQGGYNEQFF. The CDR3, as DNA: TGTGCCAGCAGTGAATTCGTACAGGGTGGCTACAATGAGCAGTTCTTC.

Only a few counts were recorded for this clonotype. The V and J genes are TRBV6-1 and TRBJ2-4; D may be TRBD1 (5 bases). The V gene lost 10 bases and the J gene lost 0 bases, with 13 bases spanning the gap. The CDR3 length is 14 residues. Per the germline V gene, CDR1 is MNHNS and CDR2 is SASEGT. The DNA for the CDR3 is TGTGCCACCCAGGGATCCATAGCCAAAAACATTCAGTACTTC. Translating it yields CATQGSIAKNIQYF.

The genes are TRBV27 and TRBJ2-3; TRBD1 or TRBD2 may be the D gene (6 bases each). The CDR3 has 17 amino acids. Germline V gene data show CDR1 as MNHEY and CDR2 as SMNVEV (reference sequence). Between the trimmed V and J ends, which lost 2 bases and 1 base, there was a span of 16 bases. CDR3 in DNA: TGTGCCAGCAGTTTAGGGGGCGGGGCCCATGGCACAGATACGCAGTATTTT. Protein sequence: CASSLGGGAHGTDTQYF.

The gene calls are TRBV11-2 and TRBJ1-1, with TRBD1 matching 7 bases. CDR3 length: 13 amino acids. The V and J ends lost 5 bases and 7 bases, in that order; junction bases with no gene match: 7. Germline values: CDR1 SGHAT, CDR2 FQNNGV. The CDR3 loop is CASSAGTASEAFF. The CDR3 coding sequence is TGTGCCAGCAGCGCAGGGACAGCGAGTGAAGCTTTCTTT.

This clonotype was seen at least ten times. The V and J genes are TRBV20-1 and TRBJ2-7, with 9 bases matching TRBD2. Germline CDR1 reads DFQATT; CDR2 reads SNEGSKA (reference sequence). V lost 5 bases to trimming and J lost 4 bases; unmatched junction nucleotides: 15. This CDR3 has 16 amino acids. This chain's CDR3 is CSAGKNSGGLTYEQYF. The CDR3 nucleotides read TGCAGTGCTGGAAAAAATAGCGGGGGCCTTACTTACGAGCAGTACTTC.

This clonotype was found many times. V is TRBV20-1 and J is TRBJ2-3; 10 bases map to TRBD1. The CDR3 runs to 16 residues. Germline assignment: CDR1 DFQATT and CDR2 SNEGSKA (reference sequence). V dropped 5 bases and J dropped 2; count of bases not matched to a gene: 10. The CDR3 sequence: CSAHRDRGINTDTQYF. DNA of the CDR3: TGCAGTGCTCACCGGGACAGGGGAATAAACACAGATACGCAGTATTTT.

This clonotype has more than one count but fewer than ten. The V and J genes are TRBV23-1 and TRBJ2-7; no firm D call. TRBV23-1 is labeled an ORF, and its function is uncertain. With 0 bases removed from V and 2 bases from J, the gap between germline ends came to 8 bases. This CDR3 contains 14 residues. The DNA for the CDR3 is TGCGCCAGCAGTCAATCGACCAAAGCCTACGAGCAGTACTTC. Translation gives CASSQSTKAYEQYF.

The V call is TRBV7-8, the J call TRBJ1-2, with D hard to call. This CDR3 has 14 amino acids. The germline CDR1 and CDR2 sequences are SGHVS and FQNEAQ. V was shortened by 1 base and J by 3 bases, with 9 bases between the two germline ends. CDR3 sequence reads: CASSLGLAYYGYTF. CDR3 nucleotides: TGTGCCAGCAGCTTAGGTTTGGCATACTATGGCTACACCTTC.

This clonotype was detected a few times. CDR3 sequence reads: CASSPLSGSGVGELFF. The CDR3 nucleotides read TGCGCCAGCAGCCCCCTTAGCGGGTCGGGCGTCGGGGAGCTGTTTTTT. The rearrangement uses TRBV5-1 and TRBJ2-2, with 7 nucleotides matching TRBD2. With V trimmed by 4 bases and J by 7 bases, 13 bases remained unmatched. Germline V gene sequence: CDR1 SGHRS, CDR2 YFSETQ. The CDR3 extends over 16 amino acids.

This chain connects TRBV4-3 to TRBJ1-6, with TRBD1 identical over 9 bases. After removal of 1 base from V and 6 bases from J, the junction contained 1 base not matched to a gene. CDR1 is LGHNA, CDR2 YSLEER, per germline. This CDR3 has 15 residues. CDR3 sequence (DNA): TGCGCCAGCAGCCAAGCGACAGGGGGTAATTCACCCCTCCACTTT. It encodes CASSQATGGNSPLHF.

This CDR3 is CASSPRAVDYTQYF. The CDR3 nucleotides are TGTGCCAGCAGCCCCCGGGCTGTCGACTATACGCAGTATTTT. The genes are TRBV7-9 and TRBJ2-3; D not resolved. Trimming cost V 5 bases and J 7 bases, with 16 bases left between them. Germline CDR1 and CDR2: SEHNR and FQNEAQ (reference sequence). This CDR3 has 14 amino acids.

This clonotype appeared once. The chain has TRBV29-1 and TRBJ1-1; possible D gene TRBD1, 5 bases. This CDR3 is built from 13 residues. The V gene's germline CDR1 is SQVTM and CDR2 ANQGSEA. V lost 4 bases and J lost 0, with 9 bases in between. Here the CDR3 reads CSVAGTLNTEAFF. The CDR3 DNA is TGCAGCGTTGCTGGGACTCTGAACACTGAAGCTTTCTTT.

This clonotype was observed many times. This chain connects TRBV10-3 to TRBJ2-4; possibly TRBD2 for D (5 bases). CDR3 length: 11 residues. Trimming stripped 3 bases from V and 8 bases from J, with 5 bases between. Looked up from germline, CDR1 is ENHRY and CDR2 is SYGVKD. CDR3 sequence reads: CAISDGDIQYF. Written as DNA, the CDR3 is TGTGCCATCAGTGACGGGGACATTCAGTACTTC.

This clonotype came up a few times. The chain carries TRBV12-3 or TRBV12-4 and TRBJ2-3; D gene unclear. This CDR3 is built from 15 residues. The ends were cut back, 3 bases at V and 3 bases at J, with 13 bases in the middle. The DNA for the CDR3 is TGTGCCAGCAGTTTGAGGCCCTATGGGACAGATACGCAGTATTTT. It is translated as CASSLRPYGTDTQYF.